These T cell receptor beta chains were read from a single sample in a study of response to subunit inactivated influenza vaccine. TCRdb reprocessed the RT-PCR reads via MiXCR and lists one record per CDR3 protein. The table includes 430,000 or so distinct CDR3 sequences, 10% to 11% detected once. This specimen consisted of PBMCs from blood, obtained 35 to 45 days after vaccination. All receptors come from a man aged 50-59 years who received an inactivated influenza vaccine. Each CDR3 is given with its conserved first and last residue. A D gene is named only where the DNA matches it firmly. Clone size is given for some rows only: seen once, a few or many times, or a class if the clone is expanded.

V: TRBV29-1; size: many; length: 14; J: TRBJ2-5; D: .; CDR3: CSVEDLVVEETQYF; DNA: TGCAGCGTTGAAGATCTCGTAGTCGAAGAGACCCAGTACTTC
V: TRBV7-2; size: .; length: 13; J: TRBJ2-5; D: .; CDR3: CASSLTYQETQYF; DNA: TGTGCCAGCAGCTTAACGTACCAAGAGACCCAGTACTTC
V: TRBV12-3/TRBV12-4; size: many; length: 14; J: TRBJ2-2; D: TRBD1; CDR3: CASLGTAYTGELFF; DNA: TGTGCCAGCCTTGGGACAGCATACACCGGGGAGCTGTTTTTT
V: TRBV12-3/TRBV12-4; size: many; length: 13; J: TRBJ1-2; D: .; CDR3: CASSLDANYGYTF; DNA: TGTGCCAGCAGTTTGGACGCAAACTATGGCTACACCTTC
V: TRBV3-1; size: .; length: 15; J: TRBJ2-2; D: .; CDR3: CASSRVSGDTGELFF; DNA: TGTGCCAGCAGCCGAGTCTCGGGAGACACCGGGGAGCTGTTTTTT
V: TRBV6-5; size: many; length: 14; J: TRBJ1-3; D: .; CDR3: CASSFGGAGNTIYF; DNA: TGTGCCAGCAGTTTTGGAGGGGCTGGAAACACCATATATTTT
V: TRBV11-2; size: .; length: 16; J: TRBJ2-1; D: TRBD2; CDR3: CASRSAGTRVYNEQFF; DNA: TGTGCCAGCAGAAGTGCCGGGACTAGGGTCTACAATGAGCAGTTCTTC
V: TRBV6-1; size: many; length: 14; J: TRBJ1-4; D: TRBD1; CDR3: CASSRDRGDEKLFF; DNA: TGTGCCAGCAGTCGGGACAGGGGTGATGAAAAACTGTTTTTT
V: TRBV5-1; size: once; length: 15; J: TRBJ2-7; D: TRBD2; CDR3: CASSLDQRELDEQNF; DNA: TGCGCCAGCAGCTTGGACCAGCGGGAGTTAGACGAGCAGAACTTC
V: TRBV7-9; size: .; length: 17; J: TRBJ1-2; D: .; CDR3: CASSLAGGGRSNYGYTF; DNA: TGTGCCAGCAGCTTAGCGGGCGGCGGACGTTCTAACTATGGCTACACCTTC
V: TRBV9; size: .; length: 14; J: TRBJ2-3; D: TRBD2; CDR3: CASSVDSGRGGQYF; DNA: TGTGCCAGCAGCGTAGATAGCGGGAGGGGAGGGCAGTATTTT
V: TRBV7-6; size: .; length: 13; J: TRBJ2-1; D: .; CDR3: CASSEGQHNEQFF; DNA: TGTGCCAGCAGCGAAGGACAACACAATGAGCAGTTCTTC
V: TRBV5-4; size: few; length: 16; J: TRBJ2-1; D: TRBD1; CDR3: CASSTMDRSSYNEQFF; DNA: TGTGCCAGCAGCACAATGGACAGGAGCTCCTACAATGAGCAGTTCTTC
V: TRBV28; size: many; length: 14; J: TRBJ2-3; D: .; CDR3: CASSLGADTDTQYF; DNA: TGTGCCAGCAGTTTGGGAGCGGACACAGATACGCAGTATTTT
V: TRBV5-5; size: many; length: 16; J: TRBJ2-2; D: .; CDR3: CASSLVGGTNTGELFF; DNA: TGTGCCAGCAGCCTGGTAGGAGGGACGAACACCGGGGAGCTGTTTTTT
V: TRBV12-3/TRBV12-4; size: many; length: 14; J: TRBJ2-5; D: TRBD1; CDR3: CASSRTGGAETQYF; DNA: TGTGCCAGCAGTCGGACAGGGGGCGCAGAGACCCAGTACTTC
V: TRBV20-1; size: .; length: 12; J: TRBJ1-1; D: .; CDR3: CSASPGNTEAFF; DNA: TGCAGTGCAAGCCCAGGGAACACTGAAGCTTTCTTT
V: TRBV4-3; size: .; length: 15; J: TRBJ2-1; D: .; CDR3: CASSQENGGAGEQFF; DNA: TGCGCCAGCAGCCAAGAGAACGGAGGGGCGGGTGAGCAGTTCTTC
V: TRBV7-9; size: few; length: 13; J: TRBJ2-3; D: .; CDR3: CASSPFMGNTQYF; DNA: TGTGCCAGCAGCCCATTCATGGGGAATACGCAGTATTTT
V: TRBV12-3/TRBV12-4; size: many; length: 13; J: TRBJ1-6; D: .; CDR3: CASSLATPGPLHF; DNA: TGTGCCAGCAGTTTAGCGACCCCTGGACCCCTCCACTTT
V: TRBV27; size: few; length: 16; J: TRBJ2-1; D: TRBD2; CDR3: CASSPILLAGSNEQFF; DNA: TGTGCCAGCAGTCCGATACTACTAGCGGGCTCCAATGAGCAGTTCTTC
V: TRBV12-3/TRBV12-4; size: many; length: 14; J: TRBJ1-4; D: .; CDR3: CASSLGQGSEKLFF; DNA: TGTGCCAGCAGTTTAGGGCAGGGGAGTGAAAAACTGTTTTTT
V: TRBV4-3; size: .; length: 15; J: TRBJ2-4; D: TRBD2; CDR3: CASSQVKTGGNIQYF; DNA: TGCGCCAGCAGCCAAGTTAAAACGGGGGGAAACATTCAGTACTTC
V: TRBV10-3; size: few; length: 17; J: TRBJ2-1; D: .; CDR3: CAISESNTGPSYNEQFF; DNA: TGTGCCATCAGTGAGTCGAACACAGGGCCCTCCTACAATGAGCAGTTCTTC
V: TRBV15; size: .; length: 19; J: TRBJ2-3; D: .; CDR3: CATSREALERWGNADTQYF; DNA: TGTGCCACCAGCAGAGAAGCTCTAGAACGATGGGGGAATGCAGATACGCAGTATTTT
V: TRBV9; size: .; length: 15; J: TRBJ2-1; D: .; CDR3: CASSVGLPGGNEQFF; DNA: TGTGCCAGCAGCGTAGGTCTTCCTGGGGGCAATGAGCAGTTCTTC
V: TRBV7-2; size: .; length: 14; J: TRBJ2-7; D: .; CDR3: CASSSARGGYEQYF; DNA: TGTGCCAGCAGCTCAGCCAGGGGAGGATACGAGCAGTACTTC
V: TRBV12-3/TRBV12-4; size: few; length: 15; J: TRBJ1-6; D: TRBD1; CDR3: CASSPEVGGNSPLHF; DNA: TGTGCCAGCAGCCCAGAGGTAGGGGGCAATTCACCCCTCCACTTT
V: TRBV5-1; size: many; length: 16; J: TRBJ2-1; D: .; CDR3: CASSPRPAEVGGEQFF; DNA: TGCGCCAGCAGCCCTCGACCAGCGGAGGTCGGAGGTGAGCAGTTCTTC
V: TRBV4-1; size: .; length: 18; J: TRBJ2-2; D: .; CDR3: CASSSRGTRYQNTGELFF; DNA: TGCGCCAGCAGCTCAAGGGGGACTCGATACCAGAACACCGGGGAGCTGTTTTTT
V: TRBV7-9; size: .; length: 13; J: TRBJ2-7; D: .; CDR3: CASSLASVDEQYF; DNA: TGTGCCAGCAGCTTAGCGTCTGTGGACGAGCAGTACTTC
V: TRBV6-1; size: .; length: 13; J: TRBJ1-1; D: .; CDR3: CASRRTENTDAFF; DNA: TGTGCCAGCAGGAGGACGGAGAACACTGACGCTTTCTTT
V: TRBV20-1; size: many; length: 13; J: TRBJ2-5; D: .; CDR3: CSARGHLGETQYF; DNA: TGCAGTGCTAGAGGTCACCTAGGGGAGACCCAGTACTTC
V: TRBV4-3; size: many; length: 16; J: TRBJ2-2; D: TRBD1; CDR3: CASSQVGQGFSGDLFF; DNA: TGCGCCAGCAGCCAAGTTGGACAGGGTTTTTCCGGGGACCTGTTTTTT
V: TRBV3-1; size: .; length: 18; J: TRBJ1-5; D: .; CDR3: CASSQDLLLRGDAQPQHF; DNA: TGTGCCAGCAGCCAAGATCTTCTACTGAGGGGGGACGCTCAGCCCCAGCATTTT
V: TRBV4-3; size: many; length: 15; J: TRBJ2-5; D: TRBD2; CDR3: CASSQTSGLGETQYF; DNA: TGCGCCAGCAGCCAAACTAGCGGGCTGGGGGAGACCCAGTACTTC
V: TRBV20-1; size: many; length: 13; J: TRBJ1-2; D: .; CDR3: CSATPGRVYGYTF; DNA: TGCAGTGCTACGCCGGGACGGGTTTATGGCTACACCTTC
V: TRBV5-1; size: .; length: 17; J: TRBJ1-3; D: .; CDR3: CASSLFGSVASGNTIYF; DNA: TGCGCCAGCAGCTTATTTGGTTCTGTCGCCTCTGGAAACACCATATATTTT